A selection of T cell receptor beta chains follows, all from one sample in a study of long-term antiretroviral therapy in people with HIV. Sequencing was performed with immunoSEQ multiplex PCR; in TCRdb, only in-frame clones are kept and a portion is missing. The table includes about 5,600 clones, more than 70% detected once. This sample comprised unsorted PBMCs, obtained 1.8 years before starting antiretroviral therapy. These receptors were obtained from a man aged 40-49 years with HIV. Each CDR3 is given with its conserved first and last residue. Fields, in order: D gene, clone size, J gene, V gene, CDR3 protein, CDR3 DNA. D genes are given only for firm matches. Rows give clone size only sometimes, using once, few, many, or a class for an expanded clone.

D gene: NA
clone size: NA
J gene: TRBJ2-3
V gene: TRBV29-1
CDR3 protein: CSVDWRGALNTQYF
CDR3 DNA: TGCAGCGTTGACTGGAGGGGGGCGTTGAATACGCAGTATTTT

D gene: TRBD1
clone size: NA
J gene: TRBJ2-7
V gene: TRBV11-2
CDR3 protein: CASSLVQGWAYEQYF
CDR3 DNA: TGTGCCAGCAGCTTGGTACAGGGGTGGGCCTACGAGCAGTACTTC

D gene: NA
clone size: NA
J gene: TRBJ2-7
V gene: TRBV4-3
CDR3 protein: CASSQGRSSYEQYF
CDR3 DNA: TGCGCCAGCAGCCAAGGTCGCTCCTCCTACGAGCAGTACTTC

D gene: TRBD1
clone size: NA
J gene: TRBJ1-1
V gene: TRBV7-9
CDR3 protein: CASSFGTGGTEAFF
CDR3 DNA: TGTGCCAGCAGCTTCGGGACAGGGGGCACTGAAGCTTTCTTT

D gene: NA
clone size: NA
J gene: TRBJ1-3
V gene: TRBV19
CDR3 protein: CASSLPRWSGGNTIYF
CDR3 DNA: TGTGCCAGTAGCCTCCCGCGGTGGTCCGGTGGAAACACCATATATTTT

D gene: NA
clone size: few
J gene: TRBJ2-7
V gene: TRBV14
CDR3 protein: CASSLGIIYEQYF
CDR3 DNA: TGTGCCAGCAGCCTCGGTATAATCTACGAGCAGTACTTC

D gene: TRBD2
clone size: few
J gene: TRBJ2-7
V gene: TRBV18
CDR3 protein: CASSSQREFEQYF
CDR3 DNA: TGTGCCAGCTCATCTCAGCGGGAGTTCGAGCAGTACTTC

D gene: NA
clone size: NA
J gene: TRBJ2-1
V gene: TRBV7-9
CDR3 protein: CASLNEVNEQFF
CDR3 DNA: TGTGCCAGCCTCAACGAGGTCAATGAGCAGTTCTTC

D gene: NA
clone size: NA
J gene: TRBJ1-1
V gene: TRBV27
CDR3 protein: CASRARPLPNTEAFF
CDR3 DNA: TGTGCCAGCAGAGCTAGACCTCTTCCGAACACTGAAGCTTTCTTT

D gene: NA
clone size: NA
J gene: TRBJ2-5
V gene: TRBV11-1
CDR3 protein: CASTHRTISETQYF
CDR3 DNA: TGTGCCAGCACCCACAGGACTATAAGTGAGACCCAGTACTTC

D gene: NA
clone size: NA
J gene: TRBJ2-4
V gene: TRBV9
CDR3 protein: CASSVGPENIQYF
CDR3 DNA: TGTGCCAGCAGCGTAGGGCCCGAAAACATTCAGTACTTC

D gene: TRBD1
clone size: NA
J gene: TRBJ2-2
V gene: TRBV28
CDR3 protein: CASSSGTGGIFYAGELFF
CDR3 DNA: TGTGCCAGCAGTTCCGGGACAGGGGGCATTTTTTATGCCGGGGAGCTGTTTTTT

D gene: NA
clone size: NA
J gene: TRBJ1-4
V gene: TRBV9
CDR3 protein: CASSPGGEKLFF
CDR3 DNA: TGTGCCAGCAGCCCTGGTGGGGAAAAACTGTTTTTT